The clone carrying this T cell receptor beta chain was seen a handful of times. Each CDR3 protein is one row after TCRdb ran MiXCR on the 5' RACE reads. The table records about 200,000 distinct CDR3 sequences, more than 10% of them present only once. These data are taken from a study of CD8 T cells in ankylosing spondylitis. Germline V gene data show CDR1 as WSHSY and CDR2 as SAAADI. CDR3 size: 14 residues. After removal of 4 bases from V and 14 bases from J, the junction contained 11 bases not matched to a gene. The TCR comes from a male donor with ankylosing spondylitis or in good health (not recorded which). V is TRBV10-2 and J is TRBJ2-1, with 10 nucleotides matching TRBD2. The sequenced sample consisted of blood, either unsorted or a sorted T cell fraction (not recorded which). CDR3 region: CASSVGLAGEPEFF. CDR3 DNA sequence: TGCGCCAGCAGTGTGGGGCTAGCGGGAGAACCTGAGTTCTTC.